This T cell receptor (beta chain) derives from a study of blood T cell repertoires in COVID-19. Study overall: The United States, Italy and Spain provided the acute and convalescent COVID-19 samples. From T cells, B-cell-depleted T cells, or PBMCs came the material, which was cDNA or gDNA.

The authors' processing: From reference gene primer amplification, estimates of nucleated cell counts were derived. Repertoires were generated with immunoSEQ multiplex PCR, while TCRdb's copy carries only in-frame clones and drops some. V, J and clone size were drawn from that table, and D and trimming were deduced from the DNA. The profile shows about 100,000 clones, 85% of them singletons. The clonotype comes from a man between 60 and 75 years old with acute or convalescent COVID-19. Sequencing was carried out using peripheral blood.

CDR3 loop: CASSLGQGNTEAFF. Written as DNA, the CDR3 is TGTGCCAGCAGTTTGGGACAGGGGAACACTGAAGCTTTCTTT. This chain links TRBV7-2 with TRBJ1-1; 9 nucleotides line up with TRBD1. Per germline, CDR1 SGHTA and CDR2 FQGNSA. Unmatched junction bases numbered 3, after V lost 6 bases and J lost 1 base. The CDR3 has 14 amino acids.